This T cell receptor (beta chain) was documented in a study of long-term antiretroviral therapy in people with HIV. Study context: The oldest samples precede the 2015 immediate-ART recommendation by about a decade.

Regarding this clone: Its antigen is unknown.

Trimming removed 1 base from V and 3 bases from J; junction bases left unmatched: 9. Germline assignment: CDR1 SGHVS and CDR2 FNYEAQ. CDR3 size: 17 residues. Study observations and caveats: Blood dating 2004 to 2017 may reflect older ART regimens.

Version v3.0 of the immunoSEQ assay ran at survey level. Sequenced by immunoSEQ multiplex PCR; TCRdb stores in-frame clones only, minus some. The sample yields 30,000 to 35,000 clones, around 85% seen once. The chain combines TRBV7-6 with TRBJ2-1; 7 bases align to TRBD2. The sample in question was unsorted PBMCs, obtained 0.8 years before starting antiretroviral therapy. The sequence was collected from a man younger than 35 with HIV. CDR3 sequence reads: CASSLGRRGLIYNEQFF. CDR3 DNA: TGTGCCAGCAGCTTAGGACGGAGGGGACTAATCTACAATGAGCAGTTCTTC.